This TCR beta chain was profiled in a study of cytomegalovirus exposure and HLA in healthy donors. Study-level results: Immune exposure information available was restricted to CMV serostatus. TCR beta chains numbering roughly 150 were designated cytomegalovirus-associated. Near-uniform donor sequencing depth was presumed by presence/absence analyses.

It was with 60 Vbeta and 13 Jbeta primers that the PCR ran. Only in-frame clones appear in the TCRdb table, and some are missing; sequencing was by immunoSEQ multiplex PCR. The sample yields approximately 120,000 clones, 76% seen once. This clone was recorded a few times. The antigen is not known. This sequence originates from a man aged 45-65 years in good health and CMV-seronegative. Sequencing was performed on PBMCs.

The CDR3 sequence: CSVVFRAAEAFF. The DNA of the CDR3 is TGCAGCGTTGTCTTCAGGGCCGCTGAAGCTTTCTTT. The chain uses TRBV29-1 and TRBJ1-1; D is perhaps TRBD1 (5 bases). Trimming stripped 4 bases from V and 6 bases from J, with 12 bases between. This CDR3 has 12 amino acids. CDR1 is SQVTM and CDR2 is ANQGSEA in the germline V gene.